This T cell receptor (beta chain) was captured in a study of response to subunit inactivated influenza vaccine. TCRdb fed the RT-PCR reads into MiXCR, producing one record per CDR3 protein. The sample includes approximately 680,000 distinct CDR3 sequences, approximately 15% of them seen just once. This clonotype has at least ten counts. V shed 8 bases and J 9 bases; nucleotides not matched to a gene: 22. Germline-derived CDR1 and CDR2 are DFQATT and SNEGSKA (reference sequence). The CDR3 has 17 residues. This TCR came from a man aged 45 to 65 who received an inactivated influenza vaccine. The sample in question was PBMCs from blood, obtained 11 to 12 days after vaccination. V usage is TRBV20-1 and J usage is TRBJ2-1; TRBD2 matches 10 bases. CDR3 loop: CSTHPMTSGSLNSEQFF. In nucleotides, the CDR3 is TGCAGTACCCACCCTATGACTAGCGGGTCGTTGAACAGTGAGCAGTTCTTC.